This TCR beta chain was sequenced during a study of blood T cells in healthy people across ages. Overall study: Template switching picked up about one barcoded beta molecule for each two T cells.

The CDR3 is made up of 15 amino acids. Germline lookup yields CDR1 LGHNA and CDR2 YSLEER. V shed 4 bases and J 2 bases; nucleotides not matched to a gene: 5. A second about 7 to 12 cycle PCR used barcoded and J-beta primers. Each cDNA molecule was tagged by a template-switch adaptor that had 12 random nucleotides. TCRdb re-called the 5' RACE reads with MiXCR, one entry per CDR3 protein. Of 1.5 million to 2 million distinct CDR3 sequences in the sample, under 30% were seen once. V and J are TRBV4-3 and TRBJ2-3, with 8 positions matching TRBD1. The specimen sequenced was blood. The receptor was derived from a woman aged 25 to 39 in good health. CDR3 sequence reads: CASSRGQGTTDTQYF. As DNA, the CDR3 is TGCGCCAGCAGCCGAGGACAGGGAACCACAGATACGCAGTATTTT.